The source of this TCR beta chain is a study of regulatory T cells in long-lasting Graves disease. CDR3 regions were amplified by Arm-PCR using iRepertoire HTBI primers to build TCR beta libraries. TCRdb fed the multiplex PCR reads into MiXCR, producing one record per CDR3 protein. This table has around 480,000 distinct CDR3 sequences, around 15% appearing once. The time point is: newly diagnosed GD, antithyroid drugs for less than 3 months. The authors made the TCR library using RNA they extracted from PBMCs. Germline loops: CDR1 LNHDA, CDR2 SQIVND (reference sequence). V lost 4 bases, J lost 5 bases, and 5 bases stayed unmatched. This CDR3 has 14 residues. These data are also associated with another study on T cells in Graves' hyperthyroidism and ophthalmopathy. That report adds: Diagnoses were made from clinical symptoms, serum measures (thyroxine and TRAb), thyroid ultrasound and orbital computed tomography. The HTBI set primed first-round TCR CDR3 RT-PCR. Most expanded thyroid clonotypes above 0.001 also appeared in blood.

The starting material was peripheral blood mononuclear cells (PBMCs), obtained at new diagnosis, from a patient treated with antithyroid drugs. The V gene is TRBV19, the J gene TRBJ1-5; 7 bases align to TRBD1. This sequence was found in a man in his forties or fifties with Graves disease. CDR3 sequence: CASSTGQAYQPQHF. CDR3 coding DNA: TGTGCCAGTAGTACCGGACAGGCCTATCAGCCCCAGCATTTT.